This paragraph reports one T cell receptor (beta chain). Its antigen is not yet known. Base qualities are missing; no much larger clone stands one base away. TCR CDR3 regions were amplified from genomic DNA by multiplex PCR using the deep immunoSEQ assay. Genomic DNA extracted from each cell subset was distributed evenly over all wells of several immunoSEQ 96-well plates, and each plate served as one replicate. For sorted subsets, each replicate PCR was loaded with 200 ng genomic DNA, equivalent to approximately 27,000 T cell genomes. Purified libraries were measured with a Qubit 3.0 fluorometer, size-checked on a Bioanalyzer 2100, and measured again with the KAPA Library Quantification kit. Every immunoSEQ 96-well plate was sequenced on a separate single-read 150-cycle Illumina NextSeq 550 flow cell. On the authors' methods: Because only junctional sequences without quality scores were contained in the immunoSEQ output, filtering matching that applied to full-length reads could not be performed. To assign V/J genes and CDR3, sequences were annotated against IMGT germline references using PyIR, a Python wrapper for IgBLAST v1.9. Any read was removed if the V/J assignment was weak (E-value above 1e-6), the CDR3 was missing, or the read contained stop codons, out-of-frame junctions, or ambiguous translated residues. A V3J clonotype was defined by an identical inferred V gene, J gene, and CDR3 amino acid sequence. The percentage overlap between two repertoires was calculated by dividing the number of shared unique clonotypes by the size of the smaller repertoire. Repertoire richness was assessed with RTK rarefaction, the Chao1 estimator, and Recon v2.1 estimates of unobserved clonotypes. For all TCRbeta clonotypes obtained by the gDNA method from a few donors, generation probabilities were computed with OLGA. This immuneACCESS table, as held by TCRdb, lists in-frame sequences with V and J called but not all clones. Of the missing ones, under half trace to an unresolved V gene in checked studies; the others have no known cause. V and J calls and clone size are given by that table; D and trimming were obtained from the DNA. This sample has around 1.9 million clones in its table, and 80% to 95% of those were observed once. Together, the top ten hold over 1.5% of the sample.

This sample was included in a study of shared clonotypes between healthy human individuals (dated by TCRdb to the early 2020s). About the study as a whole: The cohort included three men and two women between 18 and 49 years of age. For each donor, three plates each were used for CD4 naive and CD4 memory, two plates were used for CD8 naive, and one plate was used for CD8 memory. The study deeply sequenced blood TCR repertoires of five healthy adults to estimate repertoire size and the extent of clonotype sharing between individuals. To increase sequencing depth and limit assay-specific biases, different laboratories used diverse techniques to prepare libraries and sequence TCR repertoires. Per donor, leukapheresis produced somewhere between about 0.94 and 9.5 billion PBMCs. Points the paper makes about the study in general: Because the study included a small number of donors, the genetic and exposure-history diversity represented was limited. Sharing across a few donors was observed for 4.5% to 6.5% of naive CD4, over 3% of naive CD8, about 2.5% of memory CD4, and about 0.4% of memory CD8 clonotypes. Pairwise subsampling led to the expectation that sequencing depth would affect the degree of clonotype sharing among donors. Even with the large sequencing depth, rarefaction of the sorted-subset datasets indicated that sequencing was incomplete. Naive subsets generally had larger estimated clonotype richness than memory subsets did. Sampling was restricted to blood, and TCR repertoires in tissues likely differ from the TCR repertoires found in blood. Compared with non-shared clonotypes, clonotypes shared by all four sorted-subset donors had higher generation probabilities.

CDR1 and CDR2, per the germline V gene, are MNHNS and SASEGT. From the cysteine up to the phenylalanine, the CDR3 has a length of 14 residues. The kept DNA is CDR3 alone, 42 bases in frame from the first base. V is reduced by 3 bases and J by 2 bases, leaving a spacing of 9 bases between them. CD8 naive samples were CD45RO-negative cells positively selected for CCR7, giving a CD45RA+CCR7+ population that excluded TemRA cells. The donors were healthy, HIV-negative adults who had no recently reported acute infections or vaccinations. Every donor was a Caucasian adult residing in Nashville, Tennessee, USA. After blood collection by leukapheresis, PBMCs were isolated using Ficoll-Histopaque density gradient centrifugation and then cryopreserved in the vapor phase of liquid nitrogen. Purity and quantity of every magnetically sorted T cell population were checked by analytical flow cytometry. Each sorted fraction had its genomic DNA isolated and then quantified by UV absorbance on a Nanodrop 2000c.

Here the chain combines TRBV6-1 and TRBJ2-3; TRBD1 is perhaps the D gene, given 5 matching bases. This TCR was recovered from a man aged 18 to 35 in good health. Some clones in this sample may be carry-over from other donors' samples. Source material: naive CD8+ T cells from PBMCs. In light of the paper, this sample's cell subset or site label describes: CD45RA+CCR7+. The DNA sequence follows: TGTGCCAGCAGTGAGGGGCCAGCCACAGATACGCAGTATTTT. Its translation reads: CASSEGPATDTQYF.